This passage covers 25 T cell receptor beta chains from one sample sequenced in a study. TCRdb fed the RT-PCR reads into MiXCR, producing one record per CDR3 protein. The table shows fewer than 800,000 distinct CDR3 sequences, with approximately 15% occurring only once. Input material: memory CD4+ T cells from blood. The receptors derive from a female donor in good health, serving as a healthy control.

The chain is built from TRBV3-1 and TRBJ1-5; a possible D gene is TRBD1 (5 bases). The CDR3 covers 13 residues. The V end lost 5 bases, the J end lost 5 bases, and 10 bases lay between the germline ends. Germline V gene data show CDR1 as LGHDT and CDR2 as YNNKEL (reference sequence). The CDR3 nucleotides read TGTGCCAGCAGCGCACAGGTGGATCAGCCCCAGCATTTT. It is translated as CASSAQVDQPQHF.

This rearrangement joins TRBV5-1 to TRBJ1-5; perhaps TRBD1 as D (5 bases). CDR1 SGHRS and CDR2 YFSETQ come from the germline V gene. There are 16 residues in the CDR3. V was clipped by 0 bases and J by 7 bases, with 17 bases between them. The CDR3 DNA sequence: TGCGCCAGCAGCTTGGGGGATGGGGGAGGGAACCAGCCCCAGCATTTT. Amino acids: CASSLGDGGGNQPQHF.

This clonotype was observed a few times. J is TRBJ1-2 and V is TRBV7-2; the D is unclear. This CDR3 has 14 amino acids. V lost 4 bases and J 3 bases, leaving 12 bases between the germline ends. Germline V CDR1 and CDR2: SGHTA, FQGNSA. The CDR3 loop is CASSSQPDDYGYTF. The CDR3 DNA follows: TGTGCCAGCAGCTCACAACCGGATGACTATGGCTACACCTTC.

The CDR3 loop is CASSVGAGTGVNEQFF. The CDR3 DNA follows: TGTGCCAGCAGCGTAGGAGCGGGGACAGGGGTCAATGAGCAGTTCTTC. The chain links TRBV9 to TRBJ2-1; 10 bases agree with TRBD1. The CDR3 is 16 residues long. Germline V gene lookup returns CDR1 SGDLS and CDR2 YYNGEE. V lost 0 bases, J lost 6 bases, and 6 bases stayed unmatched. The complete variable domain, with remaining parts taken from reference TRBV9 and TRBJ2-1, reads DSGVTQTPKHLITATGQRVTLRCSPRSGDLSVYWYQQSLDQGLQFLIQYYNGEERAKGNILERFSAQQFPDLHSELNLSSLELGDSALYFCASSVGAGTGVNEQFFGPGTRLTVL.

This clonotype was seen a handful of times. CDR3 in amino acids: CASELAGGPLEQFF. CDR3 in DNA: TGTGCTAGCGAACTAGCGGGGGGCCCCTTAGAGCAGTTCTTC. The gene calls are TRBV7-9 and TRBJ2-1; 12 bases are a match to TRBD2. This CDR3 spans 14 amino acids. Per germline, CDR1 SEHNR and CDR2 FQNEAQ (reference sequence).

The table lists this clonotype with a few counts. The chain uses TRBV4-1 and TRBJ1-2; TRBD1 is a possible D gene (6 bases). The CDR3 is made up of 13 amino acids. Trimming removed 1 base from V and 9 bases from J, with 12 bases in between. Germline assignment: CDR1 MGHRA and CDR2 YSYEKL. CDR3 coding DNA: TGCGCCAGCAGCCAAGGTTCTCAGGGGAGCTACACCTTC. This translates into CASSQGSQGSYTF.

Ten or more counts support this clonotype. The CDR3 nucleotides read TGTGCCAGCAGCTCCGGACAGCTAAACAATGAGCAGTTCTTC. It translates to CASSSGQLNNEQFF. The chain uses TRBV7-2 and TRBJ2-1; TRBD1 is a possible D gene (6 bases). V shed 4 bases and J shed 5 bases, with 12 bases lying between them. This CDR3 has 14 amino acids. The germline V gene encodes CDR1 SGHTA and CDR2 FQGNSA.

With regard to this clonotype: A clone one base away is much larger, so this may be a read error. The gene calls are TRBV10-3 and TRBJ2-5; no clear D. The V end lost 2 bases, the J end lost 10 bases, and 8 bases lay between the germline ends. Germline CDR1 ENHRY, CDR2 SYGVKD. CDR3 size: 11 residues. CDR3 loop: CAISEEGNQYF. The CDR3 coding sequence is TGTGCCATCAGTGAGGAAGGGAACCAGTACTTC.

Only a few counts were recorded for this clonotype. The chain carries TRBV6-2 or TRBV6-3 and TRBJ1-1; perhaps TRBD1 as D (5 bases). V was trimmed by 6 bases and J by 2 bases, leaving 16 bases between them. Germline lookup yields CDR1 MNHEY and CDR2 SVGEGT. The CDR3 loop spans 15 amino acids. CDR3 sequence reads: CASRPMQGFNTEAFF. The DNA of the CDR3 is TGTGCCAGCAGACCGATGCAGGGATTCAACACTGAAGCTTTCTTT.

J is TRBJ2-5 and V is TRBV5-4; 12 nucleotides agree with TRBD2. The junction had 5 bases not matched to a gene; V was cut back by 4 bases and J by 4 bases. In germline, CDR1 is SGHNT, CDR2 YYREEE (reference sequence). This CDR3 spans 15 amino acids. Written as DNA, the CDR3 is TGTGCCAGCAGCAGCCTAGCGGGAGGGCGAGAGACCCAGTACTTC. Translated: CASSSLAGGRETQYF.

This rearrangement joins TRBV28 to TRBJ2-7; 7 nucleotides match TRBD2. The CDR3 sequence is 16 residues long. Germline V gene data show CDR1 as MDHEN and CDR2 as SYDVKM. V shed 5 bases and J 5 bases; nucleotides not matched to a gene: 15. CDR3 nucleotides: TGTGCCAGCAGTCCCTATCAGGCGGGAGAAGTTAACGAGCAGTACTTC. Residues: CASSPYQAGEVNEQYF.

The V gene is TRBV7-9, the J gene TRBJ1-2, with 12 positions matching TRBD1. Germline V CDR1 and CDR2: SEHNR, FQNEAQ (reference sequence). The CDR3 contains 14 residues. The V segment lost 0 bases and the J segment 8 bases; nucleotides outside the gene matches: 1. The CDR3 sequence is CASSLAGTGGGYTF. The CDR3 coding sequence is TGTGCCAGCAGCTTAGCTGGGACAGGGGGCGGCTACACCTTC. The whole variable domain, filled in from reference TRBV7-9 and TRBJ1-2, reads DTGVSQNPRHKITKRGQNVTFRCDPISEHNRLYWYRQTLGQGPEFLTYFQNEAQLEKSRLLSDRFSAERPKGSFSTLEIQRTEQGDSAMYLCASSLAGTGGGYTFGSGTRLTVV.

This chain links TRBV4-2 with TRBJ2-7, with D possibly matching TRBD2 (5 bases). The ends were cut back, 1 base at V and 2 bases at J, with 15 bases in the middle. The CDR3 spans 16 residues. CDR1 is LGHNA and CDR2 is YNFKEQ in the germline V gene. CDR3 protein: CASSQGSEGLAYEQYF. Here the CDR3 DNA reads TGTGCCAGCAGCCAAGGCTCAGAGGGATTAGCCTACGAGCAGTACTTC.

V is TRBV30 and J is TRBJ2-7, with 9 bases matching TRBD1. The V segment lost 0 bases and the J segment 5 bases; nucleotides outside the gene matches: 5. CDR3 length: 14 residues. In germline, CDR1 is GTSNPN, CDR2 SVGIG (reference sequence). The DNA for the CDR3 is TGTGCCTGGAGTGTTGGGACAGGGAACGACGAGCAGTACTTC. Its translation: CAWSVGTGNDEQYF.

This clonotype was seen repeatedly, ten times or more. The J gene is TRBJ1-1, the V gene TRBV7-2; D ambiguous. Germline V gene data show CDR1 as SGHTA and CDR2 as FQGNSA. The V end was cut by 4 bases, the J end by 10 bases, with 16 bases between. This CDR3 spans 13 amino acids. CDR3 DNA sequence: TGTGCCAGCAGCTCCGGTAGACGGGGTCCAGCTTTCTTT. Encoded protein: CASSSGRRGPAFF.

There are a few counts of this clonotype. The CDR3 DNA reads as TGCGCCAGCAGCCAAGAGGGAGGGACGTACACCGGGGAGCTGTTTTTT. Translating gives CASSQEGGTYTGELFF. The gene calls are TRBV4-3 and TRBJ2-2, with TRBD2 identical over 7 bases. This CDR3 has 16 residues. CDR1 and CDR2 from the germline V gene are LGHNA and YSLEER. V shed 0 bases, J shed 3 bases, and the junction held 4 bases outside the gene matches.

This chain connects TRBV12-3 or TRBV12-4 to TRBJ2-5, with D perhaps matching TRBD1 or TRBD2 (5 bases each). Deletions cut 4 bases from V and 5 bases from J, with 14 bases between. This CDR3 is 14 amino acids long. For the CDR3, the DNA is TGTGCCAGCAGTTCATCCGGGGCAGACGAGACCCAGTACTTC. Translated, it gives CASSSSGADETQYF.

The chain joins TRBV28 to TRBJ2-2, with D maybe TRBD2 (6 bases). V shed 7 bases and J shed 4 bases, with 16 bases lying between them. In germline, CDR1 is MDHEN, CDR2 SYDVKM. CDR3 size: 15 residues. This chain's CDR3 is CASTTWAGITGELFF. The CDR3 DNA reads as TGTGCCAGCACCACCTGGGCGGGGATCACCGGGGAGCTGTTTTTT.

This clonotype has only a few counts. The genes are TRBV30 and TRBJ2-2; 8 bases align to TRBD2. The length of the CDR3 is 16 residues. With V trimmed by 3 bases and J by 1 base, 7 bases remained unmatched. Germline V gene lookup returns CDR1 GTSNPN and CDR2 SVGIG (reference sequence). In nucleotides, the CDR3 is TGTGCCTGGAGCCTACTAGCGGCAGTGAACACCGGGGAGCTGTTTTTT. Its protein is CAWSLLAAVNTGELFF.

The rearrangement links TRBV30 to TRBJ2-7; TRBD2 matches 7 bases. The trim removed 5 bases at V and 4 bases at J, leaving 5 bases unmatched. CDR1 and CDR2 from the germline V gene are GTSNPN and SVGIG (reference sequence). There are 12 residues in the CDR3. Written as DNA, the CDR3 is TGTGCCTGGGGGGACGGGAGGTACGAGCAGTACTTC. It is translated as CAWGDGRYEQYF.

The CDR3 DNA reads as TGTGCCAGCAGTTACCTCGGACTAGCGAAGAACGAGCAGTACTTC. It translates to CASSYLGLAKNEQYF. The chain combines TRBV28 with TRBJ2-7, with 9 bases that match TRBD2. The CDR3 contains 15 residues. V shed 4 bases and J 5 bases; nucleotides not matched to a gene: 9. Germline CDR1 MDHEN, CDR2 SYDVKM.

The chain couples TRBV4-3 to TRBJ1-2; a possible D gene is TRBD1 (5 bases). Trimming left V 8 bases short and J 5 bases short, with 21 bases between. The CDR3 extends over 15 amino acids. CDR1 and CDR2 (germline): LGHNA, YSLEER. DNA for the CDR3: TGCGCCAGCTCCCGGCAGTCGGGGGATCGGTATGGCTACACCTTC. The encoded protein is CASSRQSGDRYGYTF.

This CDR3 is CASSTGALLRETQYF. CDR3 sequence (DNA): TGTGCCAGCAGTACAGGGGCTCTATTAAGAGAGACCCAGTACTTC. The rearrangement uses TRBV6-5 and TRBJ2-5; 7 bases fit TRBD1. This CDR3 comprises 15 residues. The junction had 10 bases not matched to a gene; V was cut back by 5 bases and J by 4 bases. Germline loops: CDR1 MNHEY, CDR2 SVGAGI.

The V call is TRBV6-2 or TRBV6-3, the J call TRBJ2-1; TRBD2 might be the D (7 bases). V shed 6 bases and J shed 7 bases, with 25 bases lying between them. There are 17 residues in the CDR3. CDR1 and CDR2 (germline): MNHEY, SVGEGT. CDR3 sequence reads: CASRRQPGAGVKNEQFF. The CDR3 DNA reads as TGTGCCAGCAGACGCCAGCCGGGGGCGGGGGTAAAGAATGAGCAGTTCTTC.

This clonotype was recorded at least ten times. This chain links TRBV5-6 with TRBJ1-1; possibly TRBD1 for D (6 bases). Germline values: CDR1 SGHDT, CDR2 YYEEEE. The CDR3 runs 15 residues. Between the trimmed V and J ends, which lost 5 bases and 1 base, there was a span of 15 bases. CDR3 loop: CASSLTGPKNTEAFF. CDR3 nucleotides: TGTGCCAGCAGTCTAACAGGGCCCAAGAACACTGAAGCTTTCTTT.